This T cell receptor beta chain was captured in a study of human T cells and chemical hapten exposure. Background on the study: The study enrolled mostly female patients with alopecia areata, totalis or universalis.

The V segment lost 5 bases and the J segment 3 bases; nucleotides outside the gene matches: 5. The CDR3 contains 14 residues. Looked up from germline, CDR1 is MNHEY and CDR2 is SVGEGT. This clonotype has at least ten counts. Time point reported: patch test 3, about 24 weeks after DPC sensitization. Treatment specified: therapeutic diphenylcyclopropenone sensitization with weekly scalp DPC. MiXCR was run by TCRdb on the RACE reads, yielding one entry per CDR3 protein. The repertoire holds tens of thousands of distinct CDR3 sequences, with approximately 11% as singletons. The receptor was isolated from a woman in her thirties with alopecia areata. Some clones in this sample may be carry-over from other donors' samples. The V and J genes are TRBV6-2 or TRBV6-3 and TRBJ2-5, with 8 bases fitting TRBD2. Sequencing used whole blood, obtained in connection with sensitization to the hapten diphenylcyclopropenone (DPC). The CDR3: CASSRGGPEETQYF. The CDR3 nucleotides are TGTGCCAGCAGTCGGGGGGGCCCAGAAGAGACCCAGTACTTC.